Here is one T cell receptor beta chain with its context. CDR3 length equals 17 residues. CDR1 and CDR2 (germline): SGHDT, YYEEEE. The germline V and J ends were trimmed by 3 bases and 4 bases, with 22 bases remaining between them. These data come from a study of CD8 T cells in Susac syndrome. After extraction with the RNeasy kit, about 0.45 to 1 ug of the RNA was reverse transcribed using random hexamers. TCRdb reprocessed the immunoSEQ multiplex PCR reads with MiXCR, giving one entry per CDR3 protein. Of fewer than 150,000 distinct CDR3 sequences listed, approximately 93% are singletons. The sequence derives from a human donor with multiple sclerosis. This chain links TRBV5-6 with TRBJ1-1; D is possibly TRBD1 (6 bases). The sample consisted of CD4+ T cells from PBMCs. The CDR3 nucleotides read TGTGCCAGCAGCTCGGAAACCTTACAGGGTTTTGGCACTGAAGCTTTCTTT. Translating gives CASSSETLQGFGTEAFF. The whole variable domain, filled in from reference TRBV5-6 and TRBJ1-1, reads DAGVTQSPTHLIKTRGQQVTLRCSPKSGHDTVSWYQQALGQGPQFIFQYYEEEERQRGNFPDRFSGHQFPNYSSELNVNALLLGDSALYLCASSSETLQGFGTEAFFGQGTRLTVV.